A selection of T cell receptor beta chains follows, all from one sample in a study of immune evolution from preneoplasia to lung adenocarcinoma. The table came from immunoSEQ multiplex PCR; TCRdb's copy has only in-frame clones and leaves some out. The sample has about 3,400 clones; roughly three quarters are singletons. Material: FFPE atypical adenomatous hyperplasia tissue from the lung. These receptors all stem from a person aged 70 to 80 with lung adenocarcinoma. The conserved cysteine and the conserved F or W are not part of the CDR3 here. The order of the fields is V gene, J gene, CDR3 protein.

TRBV6-4,TRBJ2-3,ASSDGGGSTDTQY
TRBV7-9,TRBJ2-7,ASSPQDEQY
TRBV7-9,TRBJ2-1,ASSLLSLRVEQF
TRBV5-1,TRBJ1-3,ASSLAGDSGNTIY
TRBV19,TRBJ2-5,ASSIDSTGYLETQY
TRBV11-3,TRBJ2-1,ASSRGIYNEQF
TRBV19,TRBJ2-7,ASSIEPKLVGEQY
TRBV7-8,TRBJ1-2,ASSLGTGYT
TRBV19,TRBJ1-1,ASSIDRRIHLKNTEAF
TRBV4-1,TRBJ2-1,ASSQGIAGGSYNEQF
TRBV27,TRBJ1-3,ASGPVQGNTIY
TRBV18,TRBJ2-5,ASSPAGPGTSGRALETQY
TRBV14,TRBJ2-3,ASSLGPLDTQY
TRBV19,TRBJ2-1,ASSIDRDNEQF
TRBV27,TRBJ1-3,ASTELDEGNTIY
TRBV28,TRBJ1-2,ASSLPTGLGYYGYT
TRBV11-2,TRBJ2-7,ASSLFVRRQGDYEQY
TRBV15,TRBJ1-2,ATSRRDRAVSNYGYT
TRBV7-2,TRBJ1-2,ASSLDRDRGGYT
TRBV11-1,TRBJ2-1,ASSLRQDNEQF
TRBV5-1,TRBJ2-1,ASSLDGPYNEQF
TRBV6-5,TRBJ2-7,ASSELYEQY
TRBV14,TRBJ1-3,ASSQYTRGTGNTIY
TRBV11-2,TRBJ2-7,ASSLGVSGYEQY
TRBV6-5,TRBJ1-1,ASSTGLQGTEAF
TRBV5-5,TRBJ2-1,ASSPRQGAGSSYNEQF
TRBV19,TRBJ2-1,ASSMFGLADTSYNEQF
TRBV2,TRBJ2-7,ASSETQGWEQY
TRBV28,TRBJ2-7,ASSSPGQGSYEQY
TRBV12-1,TRBJ2-3,AYPRRTDTQY
TRBV2,TRBJ1-4,ASSLGQRDNEKLF
TRBV19,TRBJ2-2,ASSIVEDWYTGELF
TRBV2,TRBJ1-1,ASESRGHFTEAF
TRBV7-8,TRBJ2-5,ASSLVQQETQY
TRBV7-3,TRBJ2-3,ASSPTAGESDTQY
TRBV28,TRBJ2-1,ASSAQPNEQF
TRBV6-5,TRBJ2-1,ASSRTPPGGDEQF
TRBV30,TRBJ2-3,AWSENSDTQY
TRBV14,TRBJ2-5,ASSQDAGRSVETQY
TRBV11-2,TRBJ2-2,ASSLERTGELF
TRBV11-3,TRBJ2-2,ASSLDETRSGELF
TRBV5-6,TRBJ2-7,ASSLARRQGYYEQY
TRBV5-1,TRBJ1-4,ASSSHPQLGTGNPNEKLF
TRBV6-5,TRBJ1-3,ASSPGQSGNTIY
TRBV5-1,TRBJ2-1,ASSTGQGAYNEQF